The T cell receptor beta chain described here comes from a study of shared clonotypes between healthy human individuals. It was at deep level that the assay was run. The table came from immunoSEQ multiplex PCR; TCRdb's copy has only in-frame clones and leaves some out. The table includes a few million clones, approximately 96% detected once. Trimming removed 6 bases from V and 9 bases from J, with 20 bases in between. The CDR3 is 14 amino acids. Per germline, CDR1 MNHNS and CDR2 SASEGT. Study results and caveats: Some naive CD4 clonotypes, roughly 5%, turned up in common across a handful of donors. Clonotypes not shared had lower generation probabilities than those common to all four donors.

With respect to this clone: What it binds is unknown.

The TCR comes from a man younger than 35 in good health. Sequencing was carried out using naive CD4+ T cells sorted from blood. Subset meaning: CD45RA+ positively selected. The chain employs TRBV6-1 and TRBJ1-2; D remains unclear. CDR3 in amino acids: CASRQDLWASRYTF. CDR3 sequence (DNA): TGTGCCAGCAGGCAGGATTTGTGGGCCTCTCGCTACACCTTC.